These 9 T cell receptor beta chains came from one sample sequenced in a study of CD8 T cells in Susac syndrome. RNA was extracted with the RNeasy kit, and a quantity of roughly 0.5 to 1 ug was reverse transcribed using random hexamers. From the immunoSEQ multiplex PCR reads, TCRdb called clonotypes with MiXCR, one entry per CDR3 protein. The top ten clones hold 0.082% of a sample with around 200,000 distinct CDR3 sequences, 95% of them seen once. What was sequenced was CD4+ T cells from PBMCs. The receptors were sampled from a human donor with multiple sclerosis.

The chain carries TRBV12-3 or TRBV12-4 and TRBJ2-7; possible D gene TRBD2, 6 bases. The CDR3 loop spans 14 amino acids. Trimming pared 6 bases from V and 2 bases from J, leaving 14 bases between. CDR3 nucleotide sequence: TGTGCCAGCAGCACTAGCCAAAAAGCCTACGAGCAGTACTTC. Its protein product is CASSTSQKAYEQYF.

V and J are TRBV5-1 and TRBJ1-2; no clear D. Per germline, CDR1 SGHRS and CDR2 YFSETQ. This CDR3 is built from 13 residues. V was cut by 4 bases and J by 7 bases, with 14 bases left in between. In DNA, the CDR3 is TGCGCCAGCAGCCCAGGATCGACGGGTGGCTACACCTTC. Amino acids: CASSPGSTGGYTF. Based on the CDR3 plus reference TRBV5-1 and TRBJ1-2, the full variable domain is KAGVTQTPRYLIKTRGQQVTLSCSPISGHRSVSWYQQTPGQGLQFLFEYFSETQRNKGNFPGRFSGRQFSNSRSEMNVSTLELGDSALYLCASSPGSTGGYTFGSGTRLTVV.

This chain links TRBV2 with TRBJ2-3; TRBD1 matches 8 bases. Per germline, CDR1 SNHLY and CDR2 FYNNEI. The V segment lost 5 bases and the J segment 3 bases; nucleotides outside the gene matches: 4. This CDR3 has 14 residues. This chain's CDR3 is CASSPGQGTDTQYF. In DNA, the CDR3 is TGTGCCAGCAGTCCAGGACAGGGAACAGATACGCAGTATTTT.

As for this clonotype: An end of the junction differs from the germline gene, which may be a read error. The chain uses TRBV3-1 and TRBJ1-2, with 8 bases that match TRBD1. The CDR3 is 16 residues long. Germline V gene lookup returns CDR1 LGHDT and CDR2 YNNKEL (reference sequence). The chain's CDR3 is CASSQDRLIAGGEKFF. The CDR3 nucleotides read TGTGCCAGCAGCCAAGATCGTCTCATCGCAGGGGGCGAGAAATTCTTC.

The chain recombines TRBV27 with TRBJ2-7; 10 bases fit TRBD1. CDR3 length equals 13 residues. CDR1 and CDR2 (germline): MNHEY, SMNVEV (reference sequence). V shed 4 bases, J shed 3 bases, and the junction held 0 bases outside the gene matches. The chain's CDR3 is CASSWDRGYEQYF. The CDR3 DNA is TGTGCCAGCAGTTGGGACAGGGGCTACGAGCAGTACTTC.

This chain connects TRBV2 to TRBJ1-6; 7 nucleotides line up with TRBD1. J gave up 5 bases and V 6 bases, and 4 bases lay outside the gene matches. CDR1 and CDR2 (germline): SNHLY, FYNNEI. The CDR3 spans 14 residues. The CDR3 coding sequence is TGTGCCAGCAGGTTCGACAGGGATAATTCACCCCTCCACTTT. This sequence encodes CASRFDRDNSPLHF.

This sequence joins TRBV30 and TRBJ1-2, with D hard to call. This CDR3 has 12 amino acids. V lost 2 bases and J 7 bases, leaving 11 bases between the germline ends. Germline V lookup: CDR1 GTSNPN, CDR2 SVGIG (reference sequence). The CDR3 bases are TGTGCCTGGAGTTTACACAGCAGTGGCTACACCTTC. It encodes CAWSLHSSGYTF.

This clonotype has just one count. This sequence joins TRBV7-2 and TRBJ2-7; TRBD2 matches 7 bases. J lost 6 bases, V lost 5 bases, and 7 bases had no gene match. CDR3 length equals 13 residues. Per germline, CDR1 SGHTA and CDR2 FQGNSA. DNA for the CDR3: TGTGCCAGCAGCCGAGCGGGGCCGCGCGAGCAGTACTTC. Protein sequence: CASSRAGPREQYF.

V usage is TRBV5-1 and J usage is TRBJ1-2, with 8 positions matching TRBD1. The J segment lost 7 bases and the V segment lost 4 bases, leaving 9 bases of the junction unmatched. Germline assignment: CDR1 SGHRS and CDR2 YFSETQ. The CDR3 loop spans 14 amino acids. This CDR3 reads CASSGQGPGGGYTF. The CDR3 nucleotides are TGCGCCAGCAGCGGACAGGGCCCGGGAGGTGGCTACACCTTC. Full variable domain (remainder filled in from reference TRBV5-1 and TRBJ1-2): KAGVTQTPRYLIKTRGQQVTLSCSPISGHRSVSWYQQTPGQGLQFLFEYFSETQRNKGNFPGRFSGRQFSNSRSEMNVSTLELGDSALYLCASSGQGPGGGYTFGSGTRLTVV.